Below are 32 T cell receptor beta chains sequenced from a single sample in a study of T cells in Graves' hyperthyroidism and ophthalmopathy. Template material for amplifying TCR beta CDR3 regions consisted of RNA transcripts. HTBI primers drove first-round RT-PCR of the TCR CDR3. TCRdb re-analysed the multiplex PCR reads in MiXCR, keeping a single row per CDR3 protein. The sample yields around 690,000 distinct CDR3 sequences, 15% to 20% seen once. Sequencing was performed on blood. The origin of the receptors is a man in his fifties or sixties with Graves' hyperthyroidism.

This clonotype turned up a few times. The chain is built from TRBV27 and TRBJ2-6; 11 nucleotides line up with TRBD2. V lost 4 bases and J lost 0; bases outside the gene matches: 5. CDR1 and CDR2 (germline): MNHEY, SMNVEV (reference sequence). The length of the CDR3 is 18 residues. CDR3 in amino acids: CASSSTSGIFSGANVLTF. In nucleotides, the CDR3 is TGTGCCAGCAGTTCGACTAGCGGGATTTTCTCTGGGGCCAACGTCCTGACTTTC.

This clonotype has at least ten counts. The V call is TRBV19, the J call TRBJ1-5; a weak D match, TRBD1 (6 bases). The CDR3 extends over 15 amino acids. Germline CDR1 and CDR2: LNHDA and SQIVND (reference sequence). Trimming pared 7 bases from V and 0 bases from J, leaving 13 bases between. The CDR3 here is CASNTGYNSNQPQHF. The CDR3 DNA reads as TGTGCCAGTAATACAGGGTATAATAGCAATCAGCCCCAGCATTTT. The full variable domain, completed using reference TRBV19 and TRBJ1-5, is DGGITQSPKYLFRKEGQNVTLSCEQNLNHDAMYWYRQDPGQGLRLIYYSQIVNDFQKGDIAEGYSVSREKKESFPLTVTSAQKNPTAFYLCASNTGYNSNQPQHFGDGTRLSIL.

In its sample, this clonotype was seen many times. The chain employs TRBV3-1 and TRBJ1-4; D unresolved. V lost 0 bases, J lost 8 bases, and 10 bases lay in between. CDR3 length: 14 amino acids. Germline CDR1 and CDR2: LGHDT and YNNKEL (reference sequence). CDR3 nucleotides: TGTGCCAGCAGCCAAGAGTTGATTAAGGAAAAACTGTTTTTT. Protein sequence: CASSQELIKEKLFF. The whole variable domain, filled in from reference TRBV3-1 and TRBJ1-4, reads DTAVSQTPKYLVTQMGNDKSIKCEQNLGHDTMYWYKQDSKKFLKIMFSYNNKELIINETVPNRFSPKSPDKAHLNLHINSLELGDSAVYFCASSQELIKEKLFFGSGTQLSVL.

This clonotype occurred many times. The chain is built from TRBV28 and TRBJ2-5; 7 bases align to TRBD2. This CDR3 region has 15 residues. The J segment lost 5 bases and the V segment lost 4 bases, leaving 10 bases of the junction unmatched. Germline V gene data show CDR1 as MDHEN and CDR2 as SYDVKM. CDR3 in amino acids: CASSSTSESWETQYF. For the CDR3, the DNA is TGTGCCAGCAGTTCTACTAGCGAGAGTTGGGAGACCCAGTACTTC.

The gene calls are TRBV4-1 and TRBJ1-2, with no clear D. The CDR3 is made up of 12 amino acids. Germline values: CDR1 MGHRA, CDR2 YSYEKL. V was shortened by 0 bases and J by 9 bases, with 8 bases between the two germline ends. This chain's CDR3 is CASSQDGESYTF. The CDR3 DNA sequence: TGCGCCAGCAGCCAAGATGGGGAAAGCTACACCTTC.

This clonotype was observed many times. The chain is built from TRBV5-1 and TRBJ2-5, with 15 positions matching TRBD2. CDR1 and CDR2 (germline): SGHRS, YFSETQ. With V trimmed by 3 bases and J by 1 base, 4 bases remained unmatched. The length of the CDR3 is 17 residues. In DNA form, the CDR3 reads TGCGCCAGCAGCTCCGGACTAGCGGGAGGGGTCCAAGAGACCCAGTACTTC. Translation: CASSSGLAGGVQETQYF.

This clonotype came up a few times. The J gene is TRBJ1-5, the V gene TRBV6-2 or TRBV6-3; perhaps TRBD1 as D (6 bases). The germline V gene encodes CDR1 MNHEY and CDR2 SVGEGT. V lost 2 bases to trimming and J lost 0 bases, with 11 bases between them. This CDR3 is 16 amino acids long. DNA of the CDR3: TGTGCCAGCAGTTACCCCCGGACAGTTAGCAATCAGCCCCAGCATTTT. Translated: CASSYPRTVSNQPQHF.

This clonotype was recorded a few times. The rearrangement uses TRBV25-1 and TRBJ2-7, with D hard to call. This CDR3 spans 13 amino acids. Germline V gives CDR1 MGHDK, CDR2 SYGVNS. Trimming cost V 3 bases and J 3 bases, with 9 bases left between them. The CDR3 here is CASSDGQLYEQYF. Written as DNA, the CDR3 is TGTGCCAGCAGTGATGGGCAGCTCTACGAGCAGTACTTC.

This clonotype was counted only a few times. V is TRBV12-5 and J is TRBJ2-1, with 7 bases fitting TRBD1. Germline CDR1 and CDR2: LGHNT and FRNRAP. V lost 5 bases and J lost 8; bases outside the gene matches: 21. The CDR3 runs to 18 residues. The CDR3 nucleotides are TGTGCTAGTGGTCGACAACCCGGGACAGCTAGCCCGAACGATGAGCAGTTCTTC. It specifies CASGRQPGTASPNDEQFF.

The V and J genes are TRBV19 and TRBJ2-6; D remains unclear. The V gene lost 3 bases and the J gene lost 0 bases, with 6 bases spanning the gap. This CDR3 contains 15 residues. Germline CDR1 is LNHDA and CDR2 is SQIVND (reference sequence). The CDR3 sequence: CASSIDFSGANVLTF. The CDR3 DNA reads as TGTGCCAGTAGTATCGACTTCTCTGGGGCCAACGTCCTGACTTTC.

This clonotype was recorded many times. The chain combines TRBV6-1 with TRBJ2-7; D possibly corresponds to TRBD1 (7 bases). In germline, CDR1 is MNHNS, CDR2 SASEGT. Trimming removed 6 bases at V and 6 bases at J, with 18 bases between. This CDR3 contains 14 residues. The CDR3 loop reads CASRRQGLSPEQYF. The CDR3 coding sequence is TGTGCCAGCAGAAGACAGGGACTTTCCCCCGAGCAGTACTTC.

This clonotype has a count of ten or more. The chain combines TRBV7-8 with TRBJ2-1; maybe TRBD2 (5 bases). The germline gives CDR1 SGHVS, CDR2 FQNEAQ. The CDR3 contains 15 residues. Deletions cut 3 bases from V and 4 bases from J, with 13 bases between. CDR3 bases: TGTGCCAGCAGCTTGGAGGAGCGCCCATACAATGAGCAGTTCTTC. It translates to CASSLEERPYNEQFF.

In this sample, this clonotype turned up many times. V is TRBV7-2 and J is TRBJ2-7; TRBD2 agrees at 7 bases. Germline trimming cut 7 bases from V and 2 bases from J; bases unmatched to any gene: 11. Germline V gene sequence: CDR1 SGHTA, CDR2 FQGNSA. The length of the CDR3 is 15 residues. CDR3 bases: TGTGCCAGCACCCGTGGGGCTGGACTAGCCTACGAGCAGTACTTC. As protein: CASTRGAGLAYEQYF.

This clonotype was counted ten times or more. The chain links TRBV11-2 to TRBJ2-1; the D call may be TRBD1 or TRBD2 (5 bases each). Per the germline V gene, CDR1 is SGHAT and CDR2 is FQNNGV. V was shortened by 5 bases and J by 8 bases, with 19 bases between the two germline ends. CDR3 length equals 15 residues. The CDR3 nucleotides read TGTGCCAGCAGCCGTCAGGTGGGGACCTCACATGAGCAGTTCTTC. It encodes CASSRQVGTSHEQFF.

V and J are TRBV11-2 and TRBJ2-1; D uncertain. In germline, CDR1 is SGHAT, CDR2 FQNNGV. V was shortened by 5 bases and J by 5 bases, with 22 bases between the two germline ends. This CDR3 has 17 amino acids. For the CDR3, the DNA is TGTGCCAGCAGCCCCTATCACCCGACGATTCTCGACAATGAGCAGTTCTTC. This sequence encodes CASSPYHPTILDNEQFF.

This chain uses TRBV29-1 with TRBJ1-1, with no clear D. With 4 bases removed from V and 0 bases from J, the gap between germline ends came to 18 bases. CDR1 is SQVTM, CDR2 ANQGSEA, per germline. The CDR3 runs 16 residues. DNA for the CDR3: TGCAGCGTTGCTACGGTTCTTAATCCTATGAACACTGAAGCTTTCTTT. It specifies CSVATVLNPMNTEAFF.

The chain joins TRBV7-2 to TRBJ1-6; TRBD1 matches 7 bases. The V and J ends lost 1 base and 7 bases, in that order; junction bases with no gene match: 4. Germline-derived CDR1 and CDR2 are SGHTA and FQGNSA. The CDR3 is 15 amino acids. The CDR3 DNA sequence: TGTGCCAGCAGCTTAGACGGGACAGCAAATTCACCCCTCCACTTT. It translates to CASSLDGTANSPLHF.

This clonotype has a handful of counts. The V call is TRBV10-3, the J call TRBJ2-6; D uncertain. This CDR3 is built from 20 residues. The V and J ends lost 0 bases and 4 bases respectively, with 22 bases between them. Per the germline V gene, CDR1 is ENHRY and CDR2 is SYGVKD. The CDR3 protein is CAISESSLGILHWGANVLTF. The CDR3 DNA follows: TGTGCCATCAGTGAGTCTAGTCTGGGGATCCTGCATTGGGGGGCCAACGTCCTGACTTTC.

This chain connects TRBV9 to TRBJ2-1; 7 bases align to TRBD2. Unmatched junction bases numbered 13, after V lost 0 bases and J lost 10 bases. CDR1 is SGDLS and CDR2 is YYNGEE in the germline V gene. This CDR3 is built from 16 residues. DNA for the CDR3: TGTGCCAGCAGCGTAGTCGGCAGGTCTAGCGGCCCAGAGCAGTTCTTC. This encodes CASSVVGRSSGPEQFF.

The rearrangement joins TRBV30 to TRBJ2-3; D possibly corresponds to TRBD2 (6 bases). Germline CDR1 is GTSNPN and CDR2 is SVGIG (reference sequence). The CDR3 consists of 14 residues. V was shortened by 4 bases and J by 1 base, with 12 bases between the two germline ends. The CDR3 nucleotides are TGTGCCTGGAATGGCGGGGCGGGCACAGATACGCAGTATTTT. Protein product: CAWNGGAGTDTQYF.

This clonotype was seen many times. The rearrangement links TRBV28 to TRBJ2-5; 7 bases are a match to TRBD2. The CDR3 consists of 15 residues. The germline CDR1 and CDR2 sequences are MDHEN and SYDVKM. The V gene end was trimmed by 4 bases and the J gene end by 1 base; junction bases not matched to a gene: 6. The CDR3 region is CASSSGGEGQETQYF. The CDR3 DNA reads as TGTGCCAGCAGTTCAGGCGGGGAGGGCCAAGAGACCCAGTACTTC.

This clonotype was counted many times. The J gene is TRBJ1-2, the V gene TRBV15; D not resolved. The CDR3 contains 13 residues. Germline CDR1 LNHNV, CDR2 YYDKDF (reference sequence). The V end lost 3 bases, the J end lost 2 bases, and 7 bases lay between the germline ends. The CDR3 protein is CATSSRGNYGYTF. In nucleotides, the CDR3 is TGTGCCACCAGCAGCCGGGGAAACTATGGCTACACCTTC.

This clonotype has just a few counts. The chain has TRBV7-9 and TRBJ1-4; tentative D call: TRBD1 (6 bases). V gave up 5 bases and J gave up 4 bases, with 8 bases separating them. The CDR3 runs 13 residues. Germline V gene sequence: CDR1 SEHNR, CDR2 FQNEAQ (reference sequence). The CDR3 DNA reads TGTGCCAGCAGCCGGACAGATAATGAAAAACTGTTTTTT. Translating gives CASSRTDNEKLFF.

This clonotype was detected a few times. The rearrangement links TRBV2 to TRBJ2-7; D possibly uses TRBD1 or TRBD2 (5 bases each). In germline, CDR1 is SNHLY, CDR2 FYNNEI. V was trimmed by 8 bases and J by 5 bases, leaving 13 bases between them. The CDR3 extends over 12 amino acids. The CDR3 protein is CASVFRDHEQYF. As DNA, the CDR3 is TGTGCCAGCGTTTTCCGGGACCACGAGCAGTACTTC. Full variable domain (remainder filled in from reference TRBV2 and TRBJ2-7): EPEVTQTPSHQVTQMGQEVILRCVPISNHLYFYWYRQILGQKVEFLVSFYNNEISEKSEIFDDQFSVERPDGSNFTLKIRSTKLEDSAMYFCASVFRDHEQYFGPGTRLTVT.

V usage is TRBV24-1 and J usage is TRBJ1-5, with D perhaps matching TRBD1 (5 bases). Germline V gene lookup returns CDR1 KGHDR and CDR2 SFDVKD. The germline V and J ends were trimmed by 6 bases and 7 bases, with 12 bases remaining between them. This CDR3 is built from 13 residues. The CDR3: CATSSSGIQPQHF. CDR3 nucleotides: TGTGCCACCAGTTCTTCAGGGATCCAGCCCCAGCATTTT.

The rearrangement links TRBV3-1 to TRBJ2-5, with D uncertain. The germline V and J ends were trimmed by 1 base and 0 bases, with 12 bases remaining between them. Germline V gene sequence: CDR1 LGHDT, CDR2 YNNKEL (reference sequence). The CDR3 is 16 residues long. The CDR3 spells CASSQARPVYQETQYF. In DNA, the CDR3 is TGTGCCAGCAGCCAAGCCCGTCCGGTGTACCAAGAGACCCAGTACTTC.

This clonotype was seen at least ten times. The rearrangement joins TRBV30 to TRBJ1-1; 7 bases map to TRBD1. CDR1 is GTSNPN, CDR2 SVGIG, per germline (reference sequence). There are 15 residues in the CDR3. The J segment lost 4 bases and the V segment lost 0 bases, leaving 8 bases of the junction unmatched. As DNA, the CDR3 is TGTGCCTGGAGTGTATATAGGGGGCAGGGCACTGAAGCTTTCTTT. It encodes CAWSVYRGQGTEAFF.

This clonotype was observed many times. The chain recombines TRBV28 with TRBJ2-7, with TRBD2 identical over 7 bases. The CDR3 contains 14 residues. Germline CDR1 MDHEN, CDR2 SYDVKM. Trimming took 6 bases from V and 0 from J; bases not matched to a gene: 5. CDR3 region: CASRLAGTSYEQYF. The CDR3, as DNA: TGTGCCAGCAGATTAGCGGGTACCTCCTACGAGCAGTACTTC.

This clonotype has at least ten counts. CDR3 nucleotide sequence: TGTGCCAGCAGCCTAGGACCGACAGGGGGCAATGAGCAGTTCTTC. Amino acid sequence: CASSLGPTGGNEQFF. The V call is TRBV7-9, the J call TRBJ2-1, with 9 bases aligning to TRBD1. The CDR3 consists of 15 residues. The junction had 8 bases not matched to a gene; V was cut back by 5 bases and J by 6 bases. Per the germline V gene, CDR1 is SEHNR and CDR2 is FQNEAQ (reference sequence).

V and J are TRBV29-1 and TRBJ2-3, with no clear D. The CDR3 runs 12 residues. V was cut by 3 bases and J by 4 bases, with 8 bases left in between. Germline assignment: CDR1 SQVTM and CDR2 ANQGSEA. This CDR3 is CSVEELADTQYF. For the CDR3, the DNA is TGCAGCGTTGAGGAGCTCGCAGATACGCAGTATTTT.

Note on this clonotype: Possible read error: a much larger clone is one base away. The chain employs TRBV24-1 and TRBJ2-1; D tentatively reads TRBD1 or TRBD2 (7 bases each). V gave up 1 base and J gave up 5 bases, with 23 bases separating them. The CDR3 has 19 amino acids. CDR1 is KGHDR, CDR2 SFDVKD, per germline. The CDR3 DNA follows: TGTGCCACCAGTGATTTTAGAGCGCGCCCAGGGGGGGGCAACAATGAGCAGTTCTTC. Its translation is CATSDFRARPGGGNNEQFF.

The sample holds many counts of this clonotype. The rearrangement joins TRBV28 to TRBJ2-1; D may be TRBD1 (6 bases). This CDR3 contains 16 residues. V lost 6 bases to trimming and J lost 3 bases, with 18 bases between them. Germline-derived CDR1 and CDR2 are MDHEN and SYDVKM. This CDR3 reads CASRPKTGGDYNEQFF. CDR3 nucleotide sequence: TGTGCCAGCAGACCGAAGACTGGGGGCGACTACAATGAGCAGTTCTTC. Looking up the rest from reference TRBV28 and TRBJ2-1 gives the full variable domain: DVKVTQSSRYLVKRTGEKVFLECVQDMDHENMFWYRQDPGLGLRLIYFSYDVKMKEKGDIPEGYSVSREKKERFSLILESASTNQTSMYLCASRPKTGGDYNEQFFGPGTRLTVL.